The 9 T cell receptor beta chains below come from one sample, sequenced in a study of CD8+ T cells in alopecia areata listed by TCRdb under 2018. Reading the label with the study, this specimen's treatment or condition is: oral pan-JAK inhibitor, 5-10 mg twice daily. Libraries were made using the immunoSEQ multiplex PCR assay. RNA was extracted from all samples and reverse transcribed into cDNA as template for TCR sequencing. Imported from immuneACCESS, the table was reduced by TCRdb to in-frame sequences with V and J called. These copies leave out some clones; in studies compared against another copy, an unresolved V gene accounts for under half, and the cause of the remainder is not known. This sample comprises around 300,000 clones, around 64% of them detected only once. 0.9% to 0.95% of the sample is held by the ten biggest clonotypes. The source material was CD4+ T cells sorted from blood, sampled around week 54, from a patient treated with tofacitinib. The receptors shown here come from a human donor with alopecia areata.

Details on this clone: Other DNA sequences from this sample encode an identical CDR3 as well. V gene TRBV9 combines with J gene TRBJ2-3; D uncertain. Germline V gene sequence: CDR1 SGDLS, CDR2 YYNGEE. V shed 0 bases and J shed 6 bases, with 2 bases lying between them. This CDR3 spans 11 amino acids. DNA of the CDR3: TGTGCCAGCAGCGTAGCTGATACGCAGTATTTT. It encodes CASSVADTQYF. The full variable domain, completed using reference TRBV9 and TRBJ2-3, is DSGVTQTPKHLITATGQRVTLRCSPRSGDLSVYWYQQSLDQGLQFLIQYYNGEERAKGNILERFSAQQFPDLHSELNLSSLELGDSALYFCASSVADTQYFGPGTRLTVL.

The J gene is TRBJ2-1, the V gene TRBV5-6; 7 nucleotides agree with TRBD2. This CDR3 is 15 amino acids long. The J segment lost 0 bases and the V segment lost 6 bases, leaving 6 bases of the junction unmatched. CDR1 and CDR2 from the germline V gene are SGHDT and YYEEEE. The CDR3 coding sequence is TGTGCCAGCACCCGGACGGGGGGCTCCTACAATGAGCAGTTCTTC. Translated: CASTRTGGSYNEQFF.

The chain employs TRBV30 and TRBJ1-5, with 8 positions matching TRBD1. This CDR3 contains 13 residues. V shed 2 bases, J shed 3 bases, and the junction held 0 bases outside the gene matches. CDR1 and CDR2 (germline): GTSNPN, SVGIG (reference sequence). As DNA, the CDR3 is TGTGCCTGGAGTCAGGGGGCCAATCAGCCCCAGCATTTT. It yields the protein CAWSQGANQPQHF.

This rearrangement joins TRBV15 to TRBJ2-1, with TRBD2 as a possible D gene (5 bases). CDR3 length equals 16 residues. V was shortened by 3 bases and J by 1 base, with 13 bases between the two germline ends. Germline assignment: CDR1 LNHNV and CDR2 YYDKDF (reference sequence). The CDR3 protein is CATSSPTERSYNEQFF. In DNA, the CDR3 is TGTGCCACCAGCAGTCCCACGGAGCGGTCCTACAATGAGCAGTTCTTC.

CDR3 nucleotides: TGCGCCAGCAGCACTAACACAGATACGCAGTATTTT. Translating it yields CASSTNTDTQYF. This chain joins TRBV5-1 and TRBJ2-3; no definite D call. The CDR3 spans 12 residues. V gave up 4 bases and J gave up 2 bases, with 5 bases separating them. The V gene's germline CDR1 is SGHRS and CDR2 YFSETQ.

This clone was found a few times. V and J are TRBV20-1 and TRBJ2-1; 8 positions agree with TRBD1. CDR1 DFQATT and CDR2 SNEGSKA come from the germline V gene (reference sequence). J gave up 8 bases and V 7 bases, and 4 bases lay outside the gene matches. The CDR3 loop spans 11 amino acids. As DNA, the CDR3 is TGCAGTGTACAGGGGGACCATGAGCAGTTCTTC. Its protein product is CSVQGDHEQFF.

This clone showed up just a few times. The chain couples TRBV19 to TRBJ1-5; no clear D gene. Germline V gene lookup returns CDR1 LNHDA and CDR2 SQIVND (reference sequence). This CDR3 region has 15 residues. V was cut by 5 bases and J by 1 base, with 12 bases left in between. The CDR3 loop reads CASSVTSGSNQPQHF. The CDR3 region has the DNA TGTGCCAGTAGTGTGACATCTGGGAGCAATCAGCCCCAGCATTTT.

The J gene is TRBJ2-5, the V gene TRBV10-2; D remains ambiguous. The CDR3 has 11 residues. Per the germline V gene, CDR1 is WSHSY and CDR2 is SAAADI. Deletions cut 4 bases from V and 4 bases from J, with 4 bases between. This CDR3 is CASSVSETQYF. The CDR3 nucleotides read TGCGCCAGCAGTGTCTCAGAGACCCAGTACTTC.

This chain joins TRBV29-1 and TRBJ2-2; 7 nucleotides agree with TRBD1. The germline V gene has CDR1 SQVTM and CDR2 ANQGSEA. CDR3 length: 15 amino acids. V lost 4 bases and J lost 0; bases outside the gene matches: 5. CDR3 amino acids: CSVVSTGANTGELFF. The CDR3 nucleotides are TGCAGCGTTGTATCCACAGGGGCGAACACCGGGGAGCTGTTTTTT.